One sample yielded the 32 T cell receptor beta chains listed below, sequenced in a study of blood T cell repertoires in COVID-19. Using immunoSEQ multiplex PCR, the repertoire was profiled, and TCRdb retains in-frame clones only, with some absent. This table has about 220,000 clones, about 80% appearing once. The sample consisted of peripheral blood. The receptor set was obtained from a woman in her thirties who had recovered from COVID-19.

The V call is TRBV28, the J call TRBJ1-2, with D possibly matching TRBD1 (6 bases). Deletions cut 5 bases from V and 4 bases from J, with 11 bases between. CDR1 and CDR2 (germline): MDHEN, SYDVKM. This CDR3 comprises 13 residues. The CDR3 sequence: CASSRWDTYGYTF. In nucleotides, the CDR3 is TGTGCCAGCAGTAGATGGGACACCTATGGCTACACCTTC.

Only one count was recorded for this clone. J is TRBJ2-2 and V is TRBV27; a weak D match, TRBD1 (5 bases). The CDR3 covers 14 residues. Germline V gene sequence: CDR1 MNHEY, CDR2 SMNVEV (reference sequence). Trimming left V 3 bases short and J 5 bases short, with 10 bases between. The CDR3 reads CASSLGRATGELFF. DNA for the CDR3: TGTGCCAGCAGTTTGGGCAGGGCGACCGGGGAGCTGTTTTTT.

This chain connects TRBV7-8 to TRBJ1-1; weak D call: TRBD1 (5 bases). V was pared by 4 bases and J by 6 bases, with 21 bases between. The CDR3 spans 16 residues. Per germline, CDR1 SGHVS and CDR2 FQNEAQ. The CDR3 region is CASSSPGGAPIPEAFF. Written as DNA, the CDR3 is TGTGCCAGCAGCTCGCCTGGCGGGGCTCCTATCCCTGAAGCTTTCTTT. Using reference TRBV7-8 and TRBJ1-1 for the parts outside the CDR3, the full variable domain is GAGVSQSPRYKVAKRGQDVALRCDPISGHVSLFWYQQALGQGPEFLTYFQNEAQLDKSGLPSDRFFAERPEGSVSTLKIQRTQQEDSAVYLCASSSPGGAPIPEAFFGQGTRLTVV.

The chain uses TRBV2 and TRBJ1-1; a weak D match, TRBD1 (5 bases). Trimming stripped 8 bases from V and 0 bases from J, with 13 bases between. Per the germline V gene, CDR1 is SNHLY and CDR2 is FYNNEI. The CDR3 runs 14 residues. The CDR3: CASSGDHLNTEAFF. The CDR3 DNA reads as TGTGCCAGCTCGGGGGATCATTTGAACACTGAAGCTTTCTTT.

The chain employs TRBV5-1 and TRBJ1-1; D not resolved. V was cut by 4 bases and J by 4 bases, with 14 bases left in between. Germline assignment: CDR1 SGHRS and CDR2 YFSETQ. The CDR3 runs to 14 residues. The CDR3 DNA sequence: TGCGCCAGCAGCCGTGACACGGGGAGCACTGAAGCTTTCTTT. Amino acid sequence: CASSRDTGSTEAFF.

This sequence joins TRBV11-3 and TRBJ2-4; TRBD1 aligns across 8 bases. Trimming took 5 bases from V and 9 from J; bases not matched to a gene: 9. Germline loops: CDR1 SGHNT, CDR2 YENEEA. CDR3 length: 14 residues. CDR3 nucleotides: TGTGCCAGCAGCACACCTGACAGGGGAGGCATTCAGTACTTC. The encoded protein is CASSTPDRGGIQYF.

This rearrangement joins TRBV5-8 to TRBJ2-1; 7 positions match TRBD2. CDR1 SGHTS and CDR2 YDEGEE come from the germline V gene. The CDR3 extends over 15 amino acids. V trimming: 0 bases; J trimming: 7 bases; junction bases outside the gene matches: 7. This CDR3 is CASSLVPSGWNEQFF. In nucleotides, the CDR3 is TGTGCCAGCAGCTTGGTTCCTAGCGGATGGAATGAGCAGTTCTTC.

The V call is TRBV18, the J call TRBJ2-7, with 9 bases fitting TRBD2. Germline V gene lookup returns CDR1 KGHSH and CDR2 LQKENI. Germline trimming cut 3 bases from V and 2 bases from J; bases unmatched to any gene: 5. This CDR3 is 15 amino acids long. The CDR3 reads CASSPGSGRTYEQYF. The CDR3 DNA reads TGTGCCAGCTCACCGGGGAGCGGGAGGACCTACGAGCAGTACTTC. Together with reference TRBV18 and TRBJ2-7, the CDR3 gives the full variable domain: NAGVMQNPRHLVRRRGQEARLRCSPMKGHSHVYWYRQLPEEGLKFMVYLQKENIIDESGMPKERFSAEFPKEGPSILRIQQVVRGDSAAYFCASSPGSGRTYEQYFGPGTRLTVT.

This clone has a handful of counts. CDR3 DNA sequence: TGTGCCAGTAGTATAGATGGACAGTCGTATCAGCCCCAGCATTTT. The encoded protein is CASSIDGQSYQPQHF. The chain combines TRBV19 with TRBJ1-5, with D perhaps TRBD1 (6 bases). The ends were cut back, 0 bases at V and 5 bases at J, with 11 bases in the middle. The CDR3 runs to 15 residues. Germline V CDR1 and CDR2: LNHDA, SQIVND (reference sequence). The variable domain in full, completed from reference TRBV19 and TRBJ1-5, reads DGGITQSPKYLFRKEGQNVTLSCEQNLNHDAMYWYRQDPGQGLRLIYYSQIVNDFQKGDIAEGYSVSREKKESFPLTVTSAQKNPTAFYLCASSIDGQSYQPQHFGDGTRLSIL.

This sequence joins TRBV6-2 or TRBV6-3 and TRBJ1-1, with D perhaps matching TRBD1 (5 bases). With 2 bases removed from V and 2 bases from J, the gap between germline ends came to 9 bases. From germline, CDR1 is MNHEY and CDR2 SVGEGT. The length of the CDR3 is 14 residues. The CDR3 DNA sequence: TGTGCCAGCAGTTACCAGGGCGGTAACACTGAAGCTTTCTTT. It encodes CASSYQGGNTEAFF.

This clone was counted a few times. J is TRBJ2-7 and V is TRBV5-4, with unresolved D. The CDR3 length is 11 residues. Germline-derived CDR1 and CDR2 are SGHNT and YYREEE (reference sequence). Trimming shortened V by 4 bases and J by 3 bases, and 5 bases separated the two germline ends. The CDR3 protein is CASSQYYEQYF. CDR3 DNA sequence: TGTGCCAGCAGCCAGTACTACGAGCAGTACTTC.

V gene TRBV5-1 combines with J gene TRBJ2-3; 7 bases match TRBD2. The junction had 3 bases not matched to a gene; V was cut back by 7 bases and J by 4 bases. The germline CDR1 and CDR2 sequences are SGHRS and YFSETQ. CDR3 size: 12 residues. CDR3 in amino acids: CASGRAADTQYF. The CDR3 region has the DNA TGCGCCAGCGGGAGGGCCGCAGATACGCAGTATTTT.

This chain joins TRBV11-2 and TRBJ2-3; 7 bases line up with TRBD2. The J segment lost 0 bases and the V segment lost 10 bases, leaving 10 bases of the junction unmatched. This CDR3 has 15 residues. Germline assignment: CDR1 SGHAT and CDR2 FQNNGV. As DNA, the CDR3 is TGTGCCATCCCCCTGGCGGGAGCTAGCACAGATACGCAGTATTTT. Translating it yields CAIPLAGASTDTQYF.

In DNA form, the CDR3 reads TGTGCCACCAGCTTACAGGGTAGGAATCAGCCCCAGCATTTT. As protein: CATSLQGRNQPQHF. V and J are TRBV21-1 and TRBJ1-5; TRBD1 is taken as the D call from the table, unchecked against the DNA. TRBV21-1 is flagged as a pseudogene. The CDR3 contains 14 residues.

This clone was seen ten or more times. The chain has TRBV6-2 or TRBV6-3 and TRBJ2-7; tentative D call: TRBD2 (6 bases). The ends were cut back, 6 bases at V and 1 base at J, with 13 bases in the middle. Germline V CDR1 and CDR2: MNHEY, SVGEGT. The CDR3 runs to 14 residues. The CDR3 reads CASSLGGESYEQYF. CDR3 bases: TGTGCCAGCAGCCTCGGGGGAGAGTCCTACGAGCAGTACTTC.

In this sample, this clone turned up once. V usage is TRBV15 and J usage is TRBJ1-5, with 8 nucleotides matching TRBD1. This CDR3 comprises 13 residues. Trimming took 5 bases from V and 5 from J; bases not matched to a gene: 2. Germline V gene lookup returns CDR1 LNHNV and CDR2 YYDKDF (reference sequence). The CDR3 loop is CATSLQGDQPQHF. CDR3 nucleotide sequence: TGTGCCACCAGCTTACAGGGGGATCAGCCCCAGCATTTT.

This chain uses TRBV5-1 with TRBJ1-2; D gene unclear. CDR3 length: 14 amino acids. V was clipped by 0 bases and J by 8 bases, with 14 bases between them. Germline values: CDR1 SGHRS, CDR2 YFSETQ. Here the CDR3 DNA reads TGCGCCAGCAGCTTGGGTGTGGGGAGCGGCGGCTACACCTTC. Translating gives CASSLGVGSGGYTF.

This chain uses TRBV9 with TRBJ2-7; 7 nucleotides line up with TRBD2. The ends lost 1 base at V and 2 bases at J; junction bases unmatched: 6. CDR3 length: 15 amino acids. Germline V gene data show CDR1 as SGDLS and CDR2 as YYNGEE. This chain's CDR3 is CASSVTSSGTYEQYF. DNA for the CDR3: TGTGCCAGCAGCGTAACCTCTAGCGGAACCTACGAGCAGTACTTC.

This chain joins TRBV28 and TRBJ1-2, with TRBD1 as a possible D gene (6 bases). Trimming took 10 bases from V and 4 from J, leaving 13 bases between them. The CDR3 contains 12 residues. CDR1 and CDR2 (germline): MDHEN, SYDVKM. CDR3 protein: CATGQSSYGYTF. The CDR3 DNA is TGTGCCACCGGACAGTCAAGCTATGGCTACACCTTC.

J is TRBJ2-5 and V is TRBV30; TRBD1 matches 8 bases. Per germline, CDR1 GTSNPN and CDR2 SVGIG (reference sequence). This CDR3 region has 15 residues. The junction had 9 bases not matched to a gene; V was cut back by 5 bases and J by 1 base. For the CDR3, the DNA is TGTGCCTGGGTCCAGGGGGCCAACTTCCAAGAGACCCAGTACTTC. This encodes CAWVQGANFQETQYF.

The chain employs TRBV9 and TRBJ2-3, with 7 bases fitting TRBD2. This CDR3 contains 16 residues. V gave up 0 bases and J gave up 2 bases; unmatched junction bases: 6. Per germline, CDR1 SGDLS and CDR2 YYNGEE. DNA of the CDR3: TGTGCCAGCAGCGTAGTTGGGGAGGGCCTCACAGATACGCAGTATTTT. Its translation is CASSVVGEGLTDTQYF.

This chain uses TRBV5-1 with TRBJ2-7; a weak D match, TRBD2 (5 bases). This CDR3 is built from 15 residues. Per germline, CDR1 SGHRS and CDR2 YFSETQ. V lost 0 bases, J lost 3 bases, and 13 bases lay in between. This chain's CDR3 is CASSLVTGVDYEQYF. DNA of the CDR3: TGCGCCAGCAGCTTGGTAACCGGGGTGGACTACGAGCAGTACTTC.

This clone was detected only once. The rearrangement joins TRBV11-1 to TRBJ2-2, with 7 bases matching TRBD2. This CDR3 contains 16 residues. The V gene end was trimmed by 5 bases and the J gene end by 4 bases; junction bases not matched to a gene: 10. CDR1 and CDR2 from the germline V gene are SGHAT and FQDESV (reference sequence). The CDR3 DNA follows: TGTGCCAGCAGCCGCGAGGGCGGGAGAATCACCGGGGAGCTGTTTTTT. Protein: CASSREGGRITGELFF. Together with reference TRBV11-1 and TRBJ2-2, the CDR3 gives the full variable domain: EAEVAQSPRYKITEKSQAVAFWCDPISGHATLYWYRQILGQGPELLVQFQDESVVDDSQLPKDRFSAERLKGVDSTLKIQPAELGDSAMYLCASSREGGRITGELFFGEGSRLTVL.

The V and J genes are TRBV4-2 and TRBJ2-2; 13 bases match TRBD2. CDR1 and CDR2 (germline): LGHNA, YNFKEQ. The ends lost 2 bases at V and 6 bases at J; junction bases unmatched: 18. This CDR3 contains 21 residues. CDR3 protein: CASSQSLAGPGTSGNPGELFF. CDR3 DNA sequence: TGTGCCAGCAGCCAAAGCCTGGCGGGCCCCGGGACTAGCGGGAATCCCGGGGAGCTGTTTTTT.

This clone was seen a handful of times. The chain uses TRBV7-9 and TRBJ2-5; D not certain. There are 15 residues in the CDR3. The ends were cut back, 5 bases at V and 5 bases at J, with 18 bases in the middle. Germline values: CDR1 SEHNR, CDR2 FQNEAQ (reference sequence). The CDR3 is CASSTPLSELETQYF. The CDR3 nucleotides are TGTGCCAGCAGCACCCCGTTGAGTGAACTCGAGACCCAGTACTTC.

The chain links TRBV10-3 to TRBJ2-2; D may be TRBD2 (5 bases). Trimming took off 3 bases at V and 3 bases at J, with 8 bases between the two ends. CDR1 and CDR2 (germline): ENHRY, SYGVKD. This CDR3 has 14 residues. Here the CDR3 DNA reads TGTGCCATCAGTGAACGACTATACACCGGGGAGCTGTTTTTT. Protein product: CAISERLYTGELFF.

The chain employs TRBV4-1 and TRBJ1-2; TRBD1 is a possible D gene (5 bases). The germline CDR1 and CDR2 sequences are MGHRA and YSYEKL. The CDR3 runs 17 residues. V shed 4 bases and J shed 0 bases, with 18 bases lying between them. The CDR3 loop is CASSPRAGKVPNYGYTF. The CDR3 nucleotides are TGCGCCAGCAGCCCTAGGGCAGGGAAAGTTCCTAACTATGGCTACACCTTC.

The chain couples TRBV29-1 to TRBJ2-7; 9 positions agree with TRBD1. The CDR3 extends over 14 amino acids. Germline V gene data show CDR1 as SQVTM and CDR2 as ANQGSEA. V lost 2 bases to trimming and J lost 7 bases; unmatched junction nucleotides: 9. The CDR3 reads CSVELQGAGWEQYF. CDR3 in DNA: TGCAGCGTTGAATTACAGGGGGCAGGTTGGGAGCAGTACTTC.

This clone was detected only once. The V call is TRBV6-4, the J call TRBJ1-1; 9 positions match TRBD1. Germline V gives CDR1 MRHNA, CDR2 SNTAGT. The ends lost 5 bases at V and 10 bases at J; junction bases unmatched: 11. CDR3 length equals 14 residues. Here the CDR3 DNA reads TGTGCCAGCAGTCCCGGGACAGGGATTTCTCGAGCTTTCTTT. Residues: CASSPGTGISRAFF.

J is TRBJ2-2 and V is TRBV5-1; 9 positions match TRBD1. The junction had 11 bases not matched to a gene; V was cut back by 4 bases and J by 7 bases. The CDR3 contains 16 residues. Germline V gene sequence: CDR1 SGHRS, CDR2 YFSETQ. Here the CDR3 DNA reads TGCGCCAGCAGCCCCGGGGGACAGGGAGCCGTCGGGGAGCTGTTTTTT. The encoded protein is CASSPGGQGAVGELFF.

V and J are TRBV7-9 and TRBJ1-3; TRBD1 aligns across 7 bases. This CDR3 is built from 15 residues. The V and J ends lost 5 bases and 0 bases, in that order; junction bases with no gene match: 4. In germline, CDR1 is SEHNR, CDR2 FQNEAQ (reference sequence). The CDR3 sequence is CASSLGQASGNTIYF. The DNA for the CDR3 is TGTGCCAGCAGCCTCGGACAGGCCTCTGGAAACACCATATATTTT. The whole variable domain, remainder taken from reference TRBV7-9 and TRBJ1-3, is DTGVSQNPRHKITKRGQNVTFRCDPISEHNRLYWYRQTLGQGPEFLTYFQNEAQLEKSRLLSDRFSAERPKGSFSTLEIQRTEQGDSAMYLCASSLGQASGNTIYFGEGSWLTVV.

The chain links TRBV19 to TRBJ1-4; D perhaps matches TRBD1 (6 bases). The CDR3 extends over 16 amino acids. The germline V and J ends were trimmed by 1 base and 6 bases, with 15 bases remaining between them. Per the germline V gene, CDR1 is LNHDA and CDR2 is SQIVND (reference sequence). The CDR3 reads CASSIAQGSIHEKLFF. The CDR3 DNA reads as TGTGCCAGTAGTATAGCTCAGGGGAGTATTCATGAAAAACTGTTTTTT.